Described below is a single T cell receptor (beta chain) sequence and its context. The sample holds many counts of this clonotype. Its antigen remains undetermined. No clone much larger than this one lies a single base away; base qualities are absent. The V end gives up 7 bases and the J end 5 bases, leaving 8 bases in the junction not matched to a gene. The CDR3 contains 14 residues, cysteine and phenylalanine counted. Of the read, only the CDR3 DNA is kept; its 42 bases are in frame from base 1. CDR1 SNHLY and CDR2 FYNNEI were looked up in the germline V gene. The sequencing machine was an Illumina HiSeq 2500. Quantitative 5'-RACE with molecular barcodes was the method used to prepare the TCR beta libraries. The paper's data handling went like this. A new computational method based on a probabilistic model of VDJ rearrangement was used to identify disease-linked TCR variants. TCRdb itself trimmed the public reads at Q25 with fastp, ran MiXCR and retained productive beta chains. One record per CDR3 amino acid sequence lists the most common genes and DNA. What appears here as the V and J calls and clone size reflects TCRdb's work, not the paper's. The sample table shows a few hundred thousand distinct CDR3 sequences, and roughly 10% are seen once. Of the sample, under 25% falls within the top ten clones.

The sample belongs to a study of CD8 T cells in ankylosing spondylitis (dated by TCRdb to the late 2010s). In terms of the full investigation: To find TCR variants linked to disease, the study profiled T cell receptor beta repertoires in ankylosing spondylitis patients and healthy donors. In total, the full study cohort was made up of approximately 99 healthy donors and 20 to 25 ankylosing spondylitis patients. Samples of peripheral blood were taken, and for ankylosing spondylitis patients, synovial fluid was collected as well. The paper as a whole reports these results and caveats: Blood from ankylosing spondylitis patients appeared to be characterized by a TCR beta motif made up of seven or eight highly homologous amino acid variants. The disease-linked clones were reported to be significantly enriched in matched synovial fluid samples from ankylosing spondylitis patients. In peripheral blood, the disease-linked clones were found at relatively low frequencies and had a CD8+ phenotype. Some TCR beta motif variants had previously been reported in synovial fluid and blood of reactive arthritis patients, which suggested common disease-initiation mechanisms.

Sequenced material: blood, either unsorted or a sorted T cell fraction (not recorded which). This receptor was obtained from a male donor with ankylosing spondylitis or in good health (not recorded which). The V gene is TRBV2 and the J gene is TRBJ2-7, with TRBD1 identical over 10 junction bases. The CDR3 corresponds to CASTPGQGYDEQYF. The nucleotides read TGTGCCAGCACTCCGGGACAGGGGTACGACGAGCAGTACTTC.